Each of the 26 T cell receptor beta chains below was sequenced from the same sample in a study of blood T cells in healthy people across ages. With a J-beta primer mix and a sample-barcoded 5' primer, a second PCR ran 7 to 11 cycles. MiXCR, applied by TCRdb to the 5' RACE reads, yields one record per CDR3 protein. The table has around 600,000 distinct CDR3 sequences, around half seen once. Specimen: blood. The receptors derive from a man aged 80 or over in good health.

The chain links TRBV7-2 to TRBJ1-6; D not resolved. The length of the CDR3 is 15 residues. CDR1 is SGHTA and CDR2 is FQGNSA in the germline V gene. V was shortened by 5 bases and J by 7 bases, with 15 bases between the two germline ends. DNA of the CDR3: TGTGCCAGCAGCCACCCGGCAGCTAGGAATTCACCCCTCCACTTT. Protein sequence: CASSHPAARNSPLHF.

This clonotype appeared a few times. V usage is TRBV9 and J usage is TRBJ2-7; a possible D gene is TRBD2 (6 bases). The CDR3 covers 15 residues. Germline V CDR1 and CDR2: SGDLS, YYNGEE. Trimming shortened V by 0 bases and J by 1 base, and 11 bases separated the two germline ends. DNA of the CDR3: TGTGCCAGCAGCGTAGGGCTAGCGCAGTCCTACGAGCAGTACTTC. Its protein is CASSVGLAQSYEQYF.

This clonotype was seen more than once but under ten times. This rearrangement joins TRBV24-1 to TRBJ1-6; TRBD1 is a possible D gene (5 bases). V was pared by 7 bases and J by 9 bases, with 12 bases between. This CDR3 comprises 13 residues. Germline CDR1 and CDR2: KGHDR and SFDVKD. In nucleotides, the CDR3 is TGTGCCACCAGCCGGGACTACCTTTCACCCCTCCACTTT. It specifies CATSRDYLSPLHF.

The rearrangement links TRBV29-1 to TRBJ2-4, with a weak D call TRBD2 (6 bases). The DNA end lines up better with TRBJ2-7; the J call may be wrong. The CDR3 runs to 13 residues. Germline V gives CDR1 SQVTM, CDR2 ANQGSEA. CDR3 nucleotide sequence: TGCAGCGTCGCTACCTTTGGGGGGAACGAGCAGTACTTC. This translates into CSVATFGGNEQYF.

The rearrangement joins TRBV7-2 to TRBJ2-5, with D uncertain. The closer fit of TRBJ2-7 to the DNA end suggests the J call may be wrong. CDR3 length: 13 residues. Germline V CDR1 and CDR2: SGHTA, FQGNSA. This CDR3 is CASSLVAPNEQYF. The CDR3 DNA reads TGTGCCAGCAGCTTAGTGGCGCCCAACGAGCAGTACTTC.

The chain has TRBV11-2 and TRBJ2-5; no definite D call. With 0 bases removed from V and 1 base from J, the gap between germline ends came to 9 bases. Germline CDR1 is SGHAT and CDR2 is FQNNGV. The CDR3 runs to 15 residues. DNA for the CDR3: TGTGCCAGCAGCTTAGATTTTCTCCCCCAAGAGACCCAGTACTTC. The encoded protein is CASSLDFLPQETQYF.

This clonotype has just a few counts. The rearrangement joins TRBV9 to TRBJ2-3; TRBD2 aligns across 14 bases. The V gene end was trimmed by 2 bases and the J gene end by 2 bases; junction bases not matched to a gene: 13. This CDR3 is 20 amino acids long. CDR1 and CDR2 from the germline V gene are SGDLS and YYNGEE. CDR3 DNA sequence: TGTGCCAGCAGCGTTAGCCGGACTAGCGGGGGGACAGACCTCACAGATACGCAGTATTTT. This encodes CASSVSRTSGGTDLTDTQYF.

The J gene is TRBJ2-1, the V gene TRBV5-1; TRBD2 agrees at 13 bases. The CDR3 is 19 amino acids. Germline lookup yields CDR1 SGHRS and CDR2 YFSETQ. V shed 4 bases and J 4 bases; nucleotides not matched to a gene: 14. CDR3 region: CASSMTGLAGPGPYNEQFF. CDR3 DNA: TGCGCCAGCAGCATGACGGGACTAGCGGGACCTGGGCCTTACAATGAGCAGTTCTTC.

This clonotype showed up just once. The chain recombines TRBV27 with TRBJ2-4; D might be TRBD1 (7 bases). The J call may be mistaken, given a closer DNA end match to TRBJ2-7. Germline loops: CDR1 MNHEY, CDR2 SMNVEV (reference sequence). This CDR3 spans 15 amino acids. The CDR3 protein is CASSRGATGNIEQYF. CDR3 DNA sequence: TGTGCCAGCAGTAGGGGGGCGACAGGGAATATCGAGCAGTACTTC.

V is TRBV5-1 and J is TRBJ2-4; 10 bases match TRBD2. The J call may be faulty, since TRBJ2-7 better matches the DNA end. CDR1 SGHRS and CDR2 YFSETQ come from the germline V gene. The CDR3 runs to 15 residues. The CDR3 nucleotides read TGCGCCAGCAGCTTGGGAGCTAGCGGGGGAAGCGAGCAGTACTTC. The encoded protein is CASSLGASGGSEQYF.

This clonotype has a handful of counts. The rearrangement links TRBV7-2 to TRBJ2-2; D is unclear. The V end lost 1 base, the J end lost 0 bases, and 9 bases lay between the germline ends. Germline-derived CDR1 and CDR2 are SGHTA and FQGNSA. The length of the CDR3 is 16 residues. In DNA form, the CDR3 reads TGTGCCAGCAGCTTAGGGTCCAGCCCGAACACCGGGGAGCTGTTTTTT. It is translated as CASSLGSSPNTGELFF.

The chain is built from TRBV7-9 and TRBJ1-1; D not certain. The V gene lost 3 bases and the J gene lost 0 bases, with 8 bases spanning the gap. Germline values: CDR1 SEHNR, CDR2 FQNEAQ (reference sequence). This CDR3 has 14 residues. CDR3 amino acids: CASSFGSLNTEAFF. In DNA, the CDR3 is TGTGCCAGCAGCTTTGGCAGCTTGAACACTGAAGCTTTCTTT.

This clonotype occurred a few times. V is TRBV7-9 and J is TRBJ1-5; D is possibly TRBD1 (6 bases). From germline, CDR1 is SEHNR and CDR2 FQNEAQ (reference sequence). The length of the CDR3 is 15 residues. The V end was cut by 5 bases, the J end by 7 bases, with 18 bases between. The CDR3 DNA reads TGTGCCAGCAGCCCCAACGCAGGGGCAGGGCAGCCCCAGCATTTT. Translating it yields CASSPNAGAGQPQHF.

V usage is TRBV14 and J usage is TRBJ2-2; a possible D gene is TRBD2 (5 bases). V lost 0 bases, J lost 7 bases, and 15 bases lay in between. Germline assignment: CDR1 SGHDN and CDR2 FVKESK. The CDR3 totals 16 residues. CDR3 DNA: TGTGCCAGCAGCCAAGATGCTGGGCCCGCGGGCGGGGAGCTGTTTTTT. Translated: CASSQDAGPAGGELFF. Combining the CDR3 with reference TRBV14 and TRBJ2-2 gives the whole variable domain EAGVTQFPSHSVIEKGQTVTLRCDPISGHDNLYWYRRVMGKEIKFLLHFVKESKQDESGMPNNRFLAERTGGTYSTLKVQPAELEDSGVYFCASSQDAGPAGGELFFGEGSRLTVL.

V and J are TRBV5-5 and TRBJ2-3; the D gene could be TRBD1 or TRBD2 (6 bases each). V was shortened by 7 bases and J by 4 bases, with 16 bases between the two germline ends. The CDR3 totals 14 residues. Germline values: CDR1 SGHKS, CDR2 YYEKEE (reference sequence). The CDR3 loop reads CASGVGGIPDTQYF. The CDR3 nucleotides read TGTGCCAGCGGGGTGGGGGGCATTCCAGATACGCAGTATTTT.

This clonotype occurred once. The rearrangement uses TRBV9 and TRBJ2-1; D gene unclear. The V end was cut by 0 bases, the J end by 3 bases, with 16 bases between. The CDR3 loop spans 17 amino acids. Germline CDR1 and CDR2: SGDLS and YYNGEE. This CDR3 is CASSVASSPTGYNEQFF. For the CDR3, the DNA is TGTGCCAGCAGCGTAGCGTCTTCACCTACGGGCTACAATGAGCAGTTCTTC.

The chain joins TRBV19 to TRBJ2-1; D may be TRBD2 (6 bases). The CDR3 spans 15 residues. The V gene lost 1 base and the J gene lost 5 bases, with 12 bases spanning the gap. Germline V gene lookup returns CDR1 LNHDA and CDR2 SQIVND (reference sequence). The CDR3 DNA reads TGTGCCAGTAGTATAGCAGGGAGCGGGCACAATGAGCAGTTCTTC. It encodes CASSIAGSGHNEQFF.

With respect to this clonotype: One end of the junction fails to match germline, which may point to a read error. The V call is TRBV10-3, the J call TRBJ1-1, with D possibly being TRBD1 (6 bases). This CDR3 has 13 amino acids. Germline-derived CDR1 and CDR2 are ENHRY and SYGVKD. The CDR3 DNA sequence: TGTGCCATCAGTGGGACAGTGAACACCGAAGCTTTCTTT. Amino acid sequence: CAISGTVNTEAFF.

On this clonotype itself: The junction and the germline gene differ at one end; a read error may be behind it. This chain connects TRBV3-1 to TRBJ2-1; D not certain. This CDR3 region has 14 residues. Germline V gene sequence: CDR1 LGHDT, CDR2 YNNKEL (reference sequence). The CDR3 region is CASSQDISDNEQFF. DNA of the CDR3: TGTGCCAGCAGCCAAGATATCTCCGACAATGAGCAGTTCTTC.

In DNA form, the CDR3 reads TGTGCCAGCAGCTCTCGCGGAGGGATCTATGGCTACACCTTC. Translated, it gives CASSSRGGIYGYTF. The rearrangement uses TRBV3-1 and TRBJ1-2; no firm D call. Trimming cost V 5 bases and J 4 bases, with 14 bases left between them. The CDR3 is 14 residues long. From germline, CDR1 is LGHDT and CDR2 YNNKEL (reference sequence).

This clonotype was observed a few times. The rearrangement joins TRBV10-3 to TRBJ2-3; 9 nucleotides agree with TRBD1. After removal of 3 bases from V and 2 bases from J, the junction contained 3 bases not matched to a gene. Germline assignment: CDR1 ENHRY and CDR2 SYGVKD. The CDR3 extends over 15 amino acids. The DNA of the CDR3 is TGTGCCATCAGTGAAGGACAGGGGTTCACAGATACGCAGTATTTT. It is translated as CAISEGQGFTDTQYF.

This chain uses TRBV7-2 with TRBJ2-5; TRBD2 might be the D (6 bases). V lost 8 bases to trimming and J lost 4 bases, with 17 bases between them. This CDR3 is 14 amino acids long. Per the germline V gene, CDR1 is SGHTA and CDR2 is FQGNSA. In nucleotides, the CDR3 is TGTGCCAGCGGCCCCCCGACGGGGGTAGAGACCCAGTACTTC. Residues: CASGPPTGVETQYF.

This clonotype was seen repeatedly, ten times or more. The chain uses TRBV20-1 and TRBJ1-2, with unresolved D. Looked up from germline, CDR1 is DFQATT and CDR2 is SNEGSKA (reference sequence). This CDR3 comprises 12 residues. Trimming left V 4 bases short and J 1 base short, with 7 bases between. In nucleotides, the CDR3 is TGCAGTGCTACCGATTATAACTATGGCTACACCTTC. Amino acids: CSATDYNYGYTF.

This clonotype is medium-sized in the sample. One base away lies a much larger clone, so this may be a sequencing read error. The chain links TRBV7-3 to TRBJ2-1; D possibly matches TRBD1 or TRBD2 (5 bases each). The end of the DNA fits TRBJ2-7 better, so the J call may be wrong. The CDR3 is 15 residues long. Germline CDR1 is SGHTA and CDR2 is FQGTGA. The CDR3 DNA follows: TGTGCCAGCAGCTTAAAGGGGAGCTCCTACAATGAGCAGTACTTC. Encoded protein: CASSLKGSSYNEQYF.

The CDR3 DNA sequence: TGTGCCAGCAGCGCTCAACCCCAGGGAAGTTACTCCTACGAGCAGTACTTC. Translation gives CASSAQPQGSYSYEQYF. V gene TRBV6-2 or TRBV6-3 combines with J gene TRBJ2-7, with D perhaps matching TRBD1 (5 bases). The V gene lost 6 bases and the J gene lost 0 bases, with 21 bases spanning the gap. The V gene's germline CDR1 is MNHEY and CDR2 SVGEGT. This CDR3 region has 17 residues.

The chain employs TRBV5-6 and TRBJ2-7, with D uncertain. The tail of the sequence fits TRBJ2-4 better, so the J call may be wrong. The CDR3 runs 15 residues. Germline-derived CDR1 and CDR2 are SGHDT and YYEEEE. The CDR3 is CASSPVAIAKNIQYF. CDR3 nucleotides: TGTGCCAGCAGCCCGGTGGCAATAGCCAAAAACATTCAGTACTTC.